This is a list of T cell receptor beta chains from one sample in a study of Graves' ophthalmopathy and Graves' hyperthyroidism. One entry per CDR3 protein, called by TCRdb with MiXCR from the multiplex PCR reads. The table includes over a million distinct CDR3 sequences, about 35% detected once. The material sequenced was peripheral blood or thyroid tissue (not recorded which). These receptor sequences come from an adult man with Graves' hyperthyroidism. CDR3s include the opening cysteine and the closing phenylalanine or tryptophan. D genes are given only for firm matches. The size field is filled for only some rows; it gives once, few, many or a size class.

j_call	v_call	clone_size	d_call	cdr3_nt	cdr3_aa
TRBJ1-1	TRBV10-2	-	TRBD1	TGCACCAGCAGAGGGACAGGGCGGACTGAAGCTTTCTTT	CTSRGTGRTEAFF
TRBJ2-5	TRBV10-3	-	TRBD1	TGTGCCATCCGCCGGGGACAGGAGACCCAGTACTTC	CAIRRGQETQYF
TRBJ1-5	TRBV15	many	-	TGTGCCACCAGCAGAGAGGGACCTCGCAGCACTTATAGCAATCAGCCCCAGCATTTT	CATSREGPRSTYSNQPQHF
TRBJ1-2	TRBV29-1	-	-	TGCAGCGTTGGGTCGGGGGGTGGCTACACCTTC	CSVGSGGGYTF
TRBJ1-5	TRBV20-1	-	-	TGCAGTGCTAGAGTGACCGGGGTGGATCAGCCCCAGCATTTT	CSARVTGVDQPQHF
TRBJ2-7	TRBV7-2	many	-	TGTGCCAGCAGCCCAGGGAACTTCTACGAGCAGTACTTC	CASSPGNFYEQYF
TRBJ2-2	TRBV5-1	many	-	TGCGCCAGCAGCTTGGCCGGAACACAAATCACCGGGGAGCTGTTTTTT	CASSLAGTQITGELFF
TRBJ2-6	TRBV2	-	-	TGTGCCAGCCGAGGTCACAGGGTCTACTCTGGGGCCAACGTCCTGACTTTC	CASRGHRVYSGANVLTF
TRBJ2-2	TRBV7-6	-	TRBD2	TGTGCCAGCAGATCTAGCGGGAGGGTCTCCGGGGAGCTGTTTTTT	CASRSSGRVSGELFF
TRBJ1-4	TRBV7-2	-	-	TGTGCCAGCAGCCCAAATTCGGGGGCGGCTAATGAAAAACTGTTTTTT	CASSPNSGAANEKLFF
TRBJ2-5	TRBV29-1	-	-	TGCAGCGTTGAAACTAGGGCAGAGGAGATCCAGTACTTC	CSVETRAEEIQYF
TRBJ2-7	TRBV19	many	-	TGTGCCAGTAGTATAGTATCGGGTCCATCCTACGAGCAGTACTTC	CASSIVSGPSYEQYF
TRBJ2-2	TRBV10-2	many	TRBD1	TGCGCCAGCAGTGGGACAGGAGGTCGCCACGGGGAGCTGTTTTTT	CASSGTGGRHGELFF
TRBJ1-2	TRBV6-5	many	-	TGTGCCAGCAGCGCAGGGGACGTAAACTATGGCTACACCTTC	CASSAGDVNYGYTF
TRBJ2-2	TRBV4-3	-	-	TGCGCCAGCAGCTGGTCCGAGACTTCCGGGGAGCTGTTTTTT	CASSWSETSGELFF
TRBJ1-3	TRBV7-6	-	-	TGTGCCAGCAGCCCGGGACCCTACGGAGGAAACACCATATATTTT	CASSPGPYGGNTIYF
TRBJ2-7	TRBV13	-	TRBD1	TGTGCCAGCAGCTTAACCGGACAGGGCATCTACGAGCAGTACTTC	CASSLTGQGIYEQYF
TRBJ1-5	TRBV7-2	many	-	TGTGCCAGCAGCGCTACAGGAGATAGCAATCAGCCCCAGCATTTT	CASSATGDSNQPQHF
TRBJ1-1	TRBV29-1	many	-	TGCAGCGTTGAAGGGACACCGAACACTGAAGCTTTCTTT	CSVEGTPNTEAFF
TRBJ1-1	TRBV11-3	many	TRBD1	TGTGCCAGCAGCCCCGGACAGGGAATGAACACTGAAGCTTTCTTT	CASSPGQGMNTEAFF
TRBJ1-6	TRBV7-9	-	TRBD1	TGTGCCAGCAGCTTACCTGGCACCGGGACAGGGCATTCACCCCTCCACTTT	CASSLPGTGTGHSPLHF
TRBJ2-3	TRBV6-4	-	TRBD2	TGTGCCAGCAGTGACTACCCCCAGGGAGGGAATACGCAGTATTTT	CASSDYPQGGNTQYF
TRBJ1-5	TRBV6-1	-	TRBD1	TGTGCCAGCAGTTACCAGGGGGGGGATCAGCCCCAGCATTTT	CASSYQGGDQPQHF
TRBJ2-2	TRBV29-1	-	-	TGCAGCGTAACGTCCGGGAGAGTGAACACCGGGGAGCTGTTTTTT	CSVTSGRVNTGELFF
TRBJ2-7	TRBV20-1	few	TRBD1	TGCAGTGCTACCGACCCAGGGGGACCCTCCTACGAGCAGTACTTC	CSATDPGGPSYEQYF
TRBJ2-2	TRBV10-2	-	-	TGTGCCAGCAGTGACGGCGGGACAGTAACCACCGGGGAGCTGTTTTTT	CASSDGGTVTTGELFF
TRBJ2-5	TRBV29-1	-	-	TGCAGCGGGGGTGTCCCCGAGACCCAGTACTTC	CSGGVPETQYF
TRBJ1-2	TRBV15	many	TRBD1	TGTGCCACCAGCACAGGGACAGGGGGTAACTATGGCTACACCTTC	CATSTGTGGNYGYTF
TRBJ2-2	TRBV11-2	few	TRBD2	TGTGCCAGCAGAAAGCGGGACGTCACCGGGGAGCTGTTTTTT	CASRKRDVTGELFF
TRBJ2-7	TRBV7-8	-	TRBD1	TGTGCCAGCAGCTTGGGACAGGGACGATTCGAGCAGTACTTC	CASSLGQGRFEQYF
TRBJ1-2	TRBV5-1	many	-	TGCGCCAGCAGCTCGGACTTAGGTTATGGCTACACCTTC	CASSSDLGYGYTF
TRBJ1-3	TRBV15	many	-	TGTGCCACCAGCAGAGAGGCAGGGGCTGGAAACACCATATATTTT	CATSREAGAGNTIYF
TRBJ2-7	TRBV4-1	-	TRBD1	TGCGCCAGCAGCCATACGACAGGGACCTCCTACGAGCAGTACTTC	CASSHTTGTSYEQYF
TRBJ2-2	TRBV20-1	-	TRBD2	TGCAGTGCTAGAGATAGCGGGAGTAACACCGGGGAGCTGTTTTTT	CSARDSGSNTGELFF
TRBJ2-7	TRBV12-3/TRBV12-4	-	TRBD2	TGTGCCAGCAGTCATCTAGCGGGGGTGGAGGAGCAGTACTTC	CASSHLAGVEEQYF
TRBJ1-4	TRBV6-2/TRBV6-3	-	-	TGTGCCAGCAGTCCCTATACTAGCGGGAGGGTCGAGGAAAAACTGTTTTTT	CASSPYTSGRVEEKLFF
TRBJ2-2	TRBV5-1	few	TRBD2	TGCGCCAGCAGCCCCACGGGAGGGGCTGGGGAGCTGTTTTTT	CASSPTGGAGELFF
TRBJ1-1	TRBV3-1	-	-	TGTGCCAGCAGCCAAGAAACGGGCGATGAAGCTTTCTTT	CASSQETGDEAFF
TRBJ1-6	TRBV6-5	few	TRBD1	TGTGCCAGCAGTTACAGTCGGGACAGGGGGCGGTCACCCCTCCACTTT	CASSYSRDRGRSPLHF
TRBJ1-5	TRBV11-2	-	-	TGTGCCAGCTTTGAGGGGGGGAAGACCCAGCATTTT	CASFEGGKTQHF
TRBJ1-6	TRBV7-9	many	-	TGTGCCAGCAGCCTTTTCGACACCGGTTATTCACCCCTCCACTTT	CASSLFDTGYSPLHF
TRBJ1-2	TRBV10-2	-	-	TGCGCCAGTAATAGTTACAATGAGCAGGACAGTCTTTTAAACTATGGCTACACCTTC	CASNSYNEQDSLLNYGYTF
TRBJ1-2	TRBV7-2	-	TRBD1	TGTGCCAGCAGCTTCCGGGACAGGCATAGCTACACCTTC	CASSFRDRHSYTF
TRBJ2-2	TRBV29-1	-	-	TGCAGCGTTGAGGGGATGACAGGGAACACCGGGGAGCTGTTTTTT	CSVEGMTGNTGELFF
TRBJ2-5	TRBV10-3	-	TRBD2	TGTGCCATCAAAGCGGGAAGGGAGACCCAGTACTTC	CAIKAGRETQYF
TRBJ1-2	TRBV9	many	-	TGTGCCAGCAGCGTAGGGGGGGGGAACTTTGGAAGCTATGGCTACACCTTC	CASSVGGGNFGSYGYTF
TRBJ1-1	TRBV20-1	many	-	TGCAGTGCCAGTTTTCAGGAGGTGGCTTTCTTT	CSASFQEVAFF
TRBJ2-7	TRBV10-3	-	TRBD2	TGTGCCAGCAGTTACGGTAGCGGGAAAACCTACGAGCAGTACTTC	CASSYGSGKTYEQYF
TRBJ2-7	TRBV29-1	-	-	TGCAGCGTTGGGTTTTACGAGCAGTACTTC	CSVGFYEQYF
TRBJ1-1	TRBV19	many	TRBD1	TGTGCCAGTAGACGGGACAGCATGAACACTGAAGCTTTCTTT	CASRRDSMNTEAFF
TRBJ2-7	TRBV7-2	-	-	TGTGCCAGCAGCTTAGCCCCTAGCTTTAGCTCCTACGAGCAGTACTTC	CASSLAPSFSSYEQYF
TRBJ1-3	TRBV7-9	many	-	TGTGCCAGCAGCTTAGCGGGACGGATATTTACCATATATTTT	CASSLAGRIFTIYF
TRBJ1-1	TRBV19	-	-	TGTGCCAGTACACGAGTCGGGACACTGAACACTGAAGCTTTCTTT	CASTRVGTLNTEAFF
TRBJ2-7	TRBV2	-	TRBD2	TGTGCCAGCAGTGAGGGACTAGCATCCTACGAGCAGTACTTC	CASSEGLASYEQYF
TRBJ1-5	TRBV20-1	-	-	TGCAGTGCCCCGCACCAGCATTTT	CSAPHQHF